The sequence of this TCR beta chain was determined in a study of T cell changes during pregnancy in multiple sclerosis. V lost 5 bases and J 0 bases, leaving 17 bases between the germline ends. CDR1 is SGHNT and CDR2 is YYREEE in the germline V gene (reference sequence). The CDR3 extends over 16 amino acids. Sequenced by immunoSEQ multiplex PCR; TCRdb stores in-frame clones only, minus some. The sample consists of around 80,000 clones, about 92% of them appearing once. The rearrangement joins TRBV5-4 to TRBJ2-5, with D perhaps matching TRBD2 (7 bases). The material sequenced was peripheral blood, taken before pregnancy. This receptor was taken from a female donor with multiple sclerosis, enrolled in a pregnancy study. CDR3 protein: CASRGGGTSYQETQYF. The CDR3 nucleotides are TGTGCCAGCAGAGGGGGAGGGACGTCGTACCAAGAGACCCAGTACTTC.